This T cell receptor beta chain originates from a study of blood T cell repertoires in COVID-19. Germline V gene sequence: CDR1 GTSNPN, CDR2 SVGIG (reference sequence). Trimming stripped 1 base from V and 7 bases from J, with 8 bases between. There are 13 residues in the CDR3. This clone has just one count. TCRdb's table, derived via immunoSEQ multiplex PCR, lists solely in-frame clones and lacks some. The table records a few hundred thousand clones, roughly 86% of them present only once. The TCR originated in a woman younger than 45 with COVID-19, enrolled during active disease. Sequenced: peripheral blood. The rearrangement links TRBV30 to TRBJ1-6; D remains ambiguous. The CDR3 region is CAWSGGDNSPLHF. The CDR3 DNA sequence: TGTGCCTGGAGTGGCGGCGACAATTCACCCCTCCACTTT. Filled out from reference TRBV30 and TRBJ1-6, the complete variable domain reads SQTIHQWPATLVQPVGSPLSLECTVEGTSNPNLYWYRQAAGRGLQLLFYSVGIGQISSEVPQNLSASRPQDRQFILSSKKLLLSDSGFYLCAWSGGDNSPLHFGNGTRLTVT.